This T cell receptor beta chain comes out of a study of blood T cell repertoires in COVID-19. In Seattle, patients joined the study during active infection and were tracked longitudinally. Trimming removed 4 bases from V and 2 bases from J, with 11 bases in between. CDR1 is LNHDA and CDR2 is SQIVND in the germline V gene (reference sequence). CDR3 length equals 14 residues. Under the authors' procedure: Reference gene primer amplification gave nucleated cell count estimates. Assay: immunoSEQ multiplex PCR; the TCRdb copy retains only in-frame clones and omits some. V, J and clone size derive from that table, while D and trimming were established from the DNA sequence. The sample holds roughly 100,000 clones, around 90% seen once.

V usage is TRBV19 and J usage is TRBJ1-2; the D gene is possibly TRBD1 (5 bases). Source material: peripheral blood. The origin of this receptor is a woman aged 45-60 years with COVID-19, enrolled during active disease. For the CDR3, the DNA is TGTGCCAGTAGTAGGGACGGGAGAAACTATGGCTACACCTTC. Protein sequence: CASSRDGRNYGYTF. Full variable domain (remainder filled in from reference TRBV19 and TRBJ1-2): DGGITQSPKYLFRKEGQNVTLSCEQNLNHDAMYWYRQDPGQGLRLIYYSQIVNDFQKGDIAEGYSVSREKKESFPLTVTSAQKNPTAFYLCASSRDGRNYGYTFGSGTRLTVV.